Below, 29 T cell receptor beta chains from the same sample are listed, as sequenced in a study of T cells in Graves' hyperthyroidism and ophthalmopathy. Using RNA transcripts as the source, TCR beta CDR3 regions were amplified. Using the HTBI primer set, a first-round RT-PCR was run on the TCR CDR3. TCRdb passed the multiplex PCR reads through MiXCR, listing each CDR3 protein once. The sample contains fewer than 550,000 distinct CDR3 sequences, 15% to 18% of which appear only once. The sample was blood. These receptors all come from a woman under 30 with Graves' hyperthyroidism.

Comments on this clonotype: A single base separates this from a much larger clone, so it may be a read error. DNA of the CDR3: TGTCCCACCAGCCCTCTGGGGGGCTCCTACGAGCAGTACTTC. As protein: CPTSPLGGSYEQYF. V gene TRBV15 combines with J gene TRBJ2-7; D is possibly TRBD2 (6 bases). Germline V CDR1 and CDR2: LNHNV, YYDKDF (reference sequence). The CDR3 is 14 amino acids.

This clonotype came up many times. The junction differs from germline at one of its ends, possibly a read error. V usage is TRBV7-2 and J usage is TRBJ2-5, with 7 bases identical to TRBD1. CDR1 and CDR2 from the germline V gene are SGHTA and FQGNSA. This CDR3 is built from 16 residues. CDR3 region: CASSLVGQAAQGTQYF. DNA for the CDR3: TGTGCCAGCAGCTTAGTAGGACAGGCCGCCCAAGGGACCCAGTACTTC.

This clonotype was counted at least ten times. The chain links TRBV28 to TRBJ2-3; D remains unclear. Germline CDR1 reads MDHEN; CDR2 reads SYDVKM. The germline V and J ends were trimmed by 1 base and 6 bases, with 11 bases remaining between them. CDR3 length: 14 residues. CDR3 residues: CASSLSSAWDTQYF. The CDR3 DNA reads as TGTGCCAGCAGTTTATCGTCAGCCTGGGATACGCAGTATTTT.

This clonotype occurred many times. This chain links TRBV20-1 with TRBJ1-2; D possibly corresponds to TRBD1 (6 bases). Trimming removed 4 bases at V and 6 bases at J, with 15 bases between. The V gene's germline CDR1 is DFQATT and CDR2 SNEGSKA (reference sequence). The CDR3 spans 13 residues. Here the CDR3 reads CSATYRVWDGYTF. DNA for the CDR3: TGCAGTGCTACTTACAGGGTTTGGGATGGCTACACCTTC.

This clonotype was detected many times. The chain links TRBV29-1 to TRBJ1-2, with D hard to call. Germline V CDR1 and CDR2: SQVTM, ANQGSEA. With 8 bases removed from V and 7 bases from J, the gap between germline ends came to 17 bases. This CDR3 is built from 12 residues. The chain's CDR3 is CSTSDKQSGYTF. CDR3 sequence (DNA): TGCAGCACAAGTGACAAGCAAAGTGGCTACACCTTC. Full variable domain (outside the CDR3, taken from reference TRBV29-1 and TRBJ1-2): SAVISQKPSRDICQRGTSLTIQCQVDSQVTMMFWYRQQPGQSLTLIATANQGSEATYESGFVIDKFPISRPNLTFSTLTVSNMSPEDSSIYLCSTSDKQSGYTFGSGTRLTVV.

The sample holds many counts of this clonotype. J is TRBJ2-7 and V is TRBV11-2; 7 bases match TRBD1. Germline V gene data show CDR1 as SGHAT and CDR2 as FQNNGV. CDR3 length: 17 residues. V lost 5 bases to trimming and J lost 2 bases; unmatched junction nucleotides: 15. CDR3 coding DNA: TGTGCCAGCAGCCCCCGGACAGGTCTTTCTCCCACCTACGAGCAGTACTTC. Protein sequence: CASSPRTGLSPTYEQYF.

This clonotype was observed at least ten times. The chain has TRBV15 and TRBJ1-5; D is undetermined. Germline CDR1 LNHNV, CDR2 YYDKDF (reference sequence). The CDR3 has 13 amino acids. With 6 bases removed from V and 0 bases from J, the gap between germline ends came to 6 bases. The CDR3 reads CATRGYSNQPQHF. CDR3 nucleotide sequence: TGTGCCACCAGGGGCTATAGCAATCAGCCCCAGCATTTT.

This clonotype was counted a few times. The V call is TRBV28, the J call TRBJ1-3; D perhaps matches TRBD1 (5 bases). V gave up 6 bases and J gave up 1 base, with 13 bases separating them. The CDR3 has 15 residues. In germline, CDR1 is MDHEN, CDR2 SYDVKM. Here the CDR3 DNA reads TGTGCCAGCAGGTTCGTTCAGGGATCTGGAAACACCATATATTTT. It yields the protein CASRFVQGSGNTIYF.

This clonotype was detected many times. CDR3 sequence reads: CATSDHGQPQETQYF. The CDR3 coding sequence is TGTGCCACCAGTGACCACGGACAGCCACAAGAGACCCAGTACTTC. The V call is TRBV24-1, the J call TRBJ2-5, with a possible D match to TRBD1 (6 bases). Germline V gene data show CDR1 as KGHDR and CDR2 as SFDVKD. The CDR3 has 15 amino acids. The V gene lost 4 bases and the J gene lost 2 bases, with 13 bases spanning the gap.

This clonotype was picked up many times. The chain combines TRBV18 with TRBJ1-1; possible D gene TRBD1, 6 bases. The CDR3 spans 13 residues. V lost 6 bases, J lost 4 bases, and 12 bases lay in between. Germline values: CDR1 KGHSH, CDR2 LQKENI. In DNA form, the CDR3 reads TGTGCCAGCTCGCCAGGGGTGAGCACTGAAGCTTTCTTT. This codes for CASSPGVSTEAFF.

There are many counts of this clonotype. The chain is built from TRBV11-3 and TRBJ2-7, with D perhaps TRBD1 (5 bases). This CDR3 contains 13 residues. CDR1 and CDR2 (germline): SGHNT, YENEEA. With 3 bases removed from V and 3 bases from J, the gap between germline ends came to 9 bases. The chain's CDR3 is CASSFPGYYEQYF. CDR3 DNA: TGTGCCAGCAGCTTCCCAGGGTACTACGAGCAGTACTTC.

The table lists this clonotype with many counts. V usage is TRBV14 and J usage is TRBJ2-5, with D maybe TRBD1 (7 bases). V lost 5 bases to trimming and J lost 5 bases, with 30 bases between them. Per the germline V gene, CDR1 is SGHDN and CDR2 is FVKESK. This CDR3 region has 19 residues. The CDR3 loop is CASSDVRRTYRGGVETQYF. The DNA for the CDR3 is TGTGCCAGCAGCGATGTGAGGAGGACGTACAGGGGAGGCGTGGAGACCCAGTACTTC.

This clonotype was detected only a few times. The chain carries TRBV20-1 and TRBJ1-4, with D perhaps matching TRBD1 (6 bases). V lost 6 bases and J 12 bases, leaving 26 bases between the germline ends. The CDR3 sequence is 15 residues long. Germline assignment: CDR1 DFQATT and CDR2 SNEGSKA (reference sequence). The CDR3 DNA follows: TGCAGTGCCCGCCAAATAAACAGGGTTGCGGCGGAACTGTTTTTT. Its protein is CSARQINRVAAELFF.

This clonotype has at least ten counts. The chain links TRBV6-1 to TRBJ1-5; 9 bases agree with TRBD1. Per germline, CDR1 MNHNS and CDR2 SASEGT. The length of the CDR3 is 15 residues. Losses at the gene ends were 5 bases for V and 3 bases for J; bases not matched to a gene: 5. The CDR3 sequence: CASSSGQGNNQPQHF. CDR3 bases: TGTGCCAGCAGTTCGGGACAGGGCAACAATCAGCCCCAGCATTTT.

This clonotype was seen repeatedly, ten times or more. The V and J genes are TRBV6-1 and TRBJ2-7, with D maybe TRBD1 (6 bases). V lost 2 bases, J lost 0 bases, and 11 bases lay in between. In germline, CDR1 is MNHNS, CDR2 SASEGT. This CDR3 has 15 residues. CDR3 protein: CASSEYGTLSYEQYF. In nucleotides, the CDR3 is TGTGCCAGCAGTGAATACGGGACACTCTCCTACGAGCAGTACTTC.

This clonotype has a count of ten or more. The rearrangement joins TRBV5-1 to TRBJ2-1, with 11 bases matching TRBD2. Germline CDR1 reads SGHRS; CDR2 reads YFSETQ. The CDR3 is 18 amino acids. Trimming removed 4 bases from V and 7 bases from J; junction bases left unmatched: 16. This CDR3 is CASSLLAGVSGFGNEQFF. CDR3 DNA: TGCGCCAGCAGCCTACTAGCGGGAGTTTCGGGTTTTGGGAATGAGCAGTTCTTC.

This clonotype showed up many times. The chain has TRBV7-9 and TRBJ2-7, with 8 nucleotides matching TRBD1. The ends lost 3 bases at V and 3 bases at J; junction bases unmatched: 4. Germline CDR1 and CDR2: SEHNR and FQNEAQ (reference sequence). The CDR3 is 14 amino acids. CDR3 coding DNA: TGTGCCAGCAGCTTCGCCGGGACAGGCTACGAGCAGTACTTC. Its protein is CASSFAGTGYEQYF.

A few counts support this clonotype. CDR3 sequence: CASSLGQGNIDTQYF. The CDR3 bases are TGTGCCAGCAGCTTAGGTCAGGGAAATATAGATACGCAGTATTTT. The genes are TRBV7-2 and TRBJ2-3, with D possibly being TRBD1 (5 bases). Germline V lookup: CDR1 SGHTA, CDR2 FQGNSA. V was pared by 1 base and J by 5 bases, with 13 bases between. CDR3 size: 15 residues.

The sample holds many counts of this clonotype. The J gene is TRBJ1-6, the V gene TRBV9, with no clear D. The length of the CDR3 is 14 residues. Trimming took 7 bases from V and 10 from J, leaving 18 bases between them. The germline CDR1 and CDR2 sequences are SGDLS and YYNGEE. The CDR3 loop is CASGLDLGRSPLHF. In nucleotides, the CDR3 is TGTGCCAGCGGCCTAGACCTGGGCAGGTCACCCCTCCACTTT.

This clonotype was seen a few times. The chain links TRBV6-5 to TRBJ2-1; 11 nucleotides align to TRBD2. From germline, CDR1 is MNHEY and CDR2 SVGAGI. The junction had 10 bases not matched to a gene; V was cut back by 2 bases and J by 1 base. The CDR3 is 19 amino acids. In DNA form, the CDR3 reads TGTGCCAGCAGTTACGGGGGGGGACTAGCGGACAAGTCCTACAATGAGCAGTTCTTC. Residues: CASSYGGGLADKSYNEQFF.

This clonotype has at least ten counts. J is TRBJ2-7 and V is TRBV25-1; 10 positions match TRBD2. There are 17 residues in the CDR3. With 4 bases clipped from V and 4 bases from J, the junction kept 13 bases outside the gene matches. Germline V lookup: CDR1 MGHDK, CDR2 SYGVNS. DNA of the CDR3: TGTGCCAGCAGTGCCTTCGTCCTAGCGGGGGAAGGATACGAGCAGTACTTC. Its protein is CASSAFVLAGEGYEQYF.

This clonotype has only one observation. This could be a read error, since a much larger clone is one nucleotide away. This chain joins TRBV6-1 and TRBJ2-5, with 8 bases identical to TRBD2. J was trimmed by 5 bases and V by 7 bases; bases with no gene match: 6. There are 13 residues in the CDR3. Per germline, CDR1 MNHNS and CDR2 SASEGT. In DNA, the CDR3 is TGTGCCAGCAACGGGAGGGCCCGGGAGACCCAGTACTTC. Protein sequence: CASNGRARETQYF.

This clonotype was picked up many times. This chain uses TRBV10-3 with TRBJ1-2; no firm D call. The length of the CDR3 is 12 residues. Looked up from germline, CDR1 is ENHRY and CDR2 is SYGVKD. The ends were cut back, 8 bases at V and 9 bases at J, with 16 bases in the middle. The DNA for the CDR3 is TGTGCCATCTCTACAGCGGGGAATCGCTACACCTTC. As protein: CAISTAGNRYTF.

The V and J genes are TRBV7-6 and TRBJ2-5; TRBD1 is a possible D gene (6 bases). V lost 1 base to trimming and J lost 7 bases, with 22 bases between them. CDR3 length: 17 residues. Germline lookup yields CDR1 SGHVS and CDR2 FNYEAQ. The chain's CDR3 is CASSLGHREITPGTQYF. CDR3 coding DNA: TGTGCCAGCAGCTTAGGTCACAGGGAGATAACCCCTGGGACCCAGTACTTC.

The table lists this clonotype with many counts. The chain recombines TRBV9 with TRBJ2-1, with 7 bases matching TRBD1. The V and J ends lost 0 bases and 10 bases, in that order; junction bases with no gene match: 10. Per the germline V gene, CDR1 is SGDLS and CDR2 is YYNGEE. The CDR3 is made up of 15 amino acids. Here the CDR3 DNA reads TGTGCCAGCAGCGTAGCTTCAGGGACAGCGGAAGAGCAGTTCTTC. Its translation: CASSVASGTAEEQFF.

The chain recombines TRBV9 with TRBJ1-4, with D tentatively TRBD1 (6 bases). Germline loops: CDR1 SGDLS, CDR2 YYNGEE. This CDR3 is built from 14 residues. V lost 4 bases and J lost 8, with 15 bases in between. CDR3 bases: TGTGCCAGCAGCCCCAGGGGAAAGTACGAAAAACTGTTTTTT. Protein: CASSPRGKYEKLFF.

This clonotype was picked up a small number of times. The chain couples TRBV7-9 to TRBJ1-5; 11 bases match TRBD1. Germline V CDR1 and CDR2: SEHNR, FQNEAQ (reference sequence). This CDR3 is 15 amino acids long. V shed 3 bases and J 6 bases; nucleotides not matched to a gene: 4. In DNA form, the CDR3 reads TGTGCCAGCAGCTTCGGACAGGGGGCAGGTCAGCCCCAGCATTTT. Translating it yields CASSFGQGAGQPQHF.

This clonotype was seen repeatedly, ten times or more. The chain recombines TRBV6-6 with TRBJ2-3, with unresolved D. The germline V gene has CDR1 MNHNY and CDR2 SVGAGI (reference sequence). The CDR3 runs to 15 residues. V was pared by 0 bases and J by 5 bases, with 12 bases between. CDR3 bases: TGTGCCAGCAGTTACTCGGAACGACTCGGAGATACGCAGTATTTT. Its translation: CASSYSERLGDTQYF.

This clonotype appeared many times. The rearrangement links TRBV3-1 to TRBJ2-7; 13 bases align to TRBD2. V lost 4 bases and J lost 2; bases outside the gene matches: 5. The CDR3 has 16 residues. CDR1 is LGHDT and CDR2 is YNNKEL in the germline V gene (reference sequence). Here the CDR3 DNA reads TGTGCCAGCAGCCGGGGACTAGCGGGGAGAACCTACGAGCAGTACTTC. Protein: CASSRGLAGRTYEQYF.